These 25 T cell receptor beta chains were sequenced from one sample in a study of blood T cell repertoires in COVID-19. The table came from immunoSEQ multiplex PCR; TCRdb's copy has only in-frame clones and leaves some out. The profile covers tens of thousands of clones, with less than 85% appearing a single time and roughly 4.3% taken by the ten largest. The sequenced material came from peripheral blood. The receptor set was obtained from a woman in her 70s with acute or convalescent COVID-19.

The V and J genes are TRBV6-2 or TRBV6-3 and TRBJ2-4; TRBD1 agrees at 7 bases. With 6 bases clipped from V and 4 bases from J, the junction kept 6 bases outside the gene matches. CDR1 MNHEY and CDR2 SVGEGT come from the germline V gene. This CDR3 comprises 14 residues. CDR3 residues: CASSGTARKNIQYF. The CDR3, as DNA: TGTGCCAGCAGCGGGACAGCCCGAAAAAACATTCAGTACTTC.

The chain has TRBV27 and TRBJ1-5, with TRBD1 matching 8 bases. The junction had 8 bases not matched to a gene; V was cut back by 1 base and J by 6 bases. CDR1 MNHEY and CDR2 SMNVEV come from the germline V gene (reference sequence). This CDR3 region has 16 residues. CDR3 in amino acids: CASSLLGRGPGQPQHF. The CDR3 region has the DNA TGTGCCAGCAGTTTATTGGGCAGGGGGCCCGGTCAGCCCCAGCATTTT.

The rearrangement links TRBV14 to TRBJ2-7; 10 nucleotides line up with TRBD1. The CDR3 is 15 amino acids. The J segment lost 5 bases and the V segment lost 5 bases, leaving 9 bases of the junction unmatched. CDR1 SGHDN and CDR2 FVKESK come from the germline V gene. CDR3 DNA: TGTGCCAGCAGCAACCGGGACAGGGGATTCCACGAGCAGTACTTC. It is translated as CASSNRDRGFHEQYF.

V and J are TRBV3-1 (or the pseudogene TRBV3-2) and TRBJ2-5; TRBD2 agrees at 8 bases. The length of the CDR3 is 15 residues. The trim removed 3 bases at V and 6 bases at J, leaving 9 bases unmatched. Per germline, CDR1 LGHDT and CDR2 YNNKEL (reference sequence). The CDR3 DNA follows: TGTGCCAGCAGCCACGCCGGGACTAGGAGTCAGACCCAGTACTTC. Residues: CASSHAGTRSQTQYF.

The V call is TRBV27, the J call TRBJ2-1, with 13 nucleotides matching TRBD2. CDR1 is MNHEY and CDR2 is SMNVEV in the germline V gene (reference sequence). The CDR3 is 19 amino acids. The J segment lost 9 bases and the V segment lost 3 bases, leaving 17 bases of the junction unmatched. CDR3: CASSFFGLAGVSNVGEQFF. The CDR3 region has the DNA TGTGCCAGCAGTTTTTTCGGACTAGCGGGAGTTTCAAATGTAGGTGAGCAGTTCTTC.

The gene calls are TRBV6-5 and TRBJ2-5; 9 bases fit TRBD2. This CDR3 region has 15 residues. CDR1 and CDR2 from the germline V gene are MNHEY and SVGAGI. V dropped 6 bases and J dropped 2; count of bases not matched to a gene: 7. Here the CDR3 DNA reads TGTGCCAGCAGGGCGACTAGCGGACCTCAAGAGACCCAGTACTTC. Protein: CASRATSGPQETQYF.

This clone was observed once. J is TRBJ2-7 and V is TRBV6-5; tentatively, D is TRBD1 (6 bases). Trimming removed 2 bases at V and 2 bases at J, with 13 bases between. In germline, CDR1 is MNHEY, CDR2 SVGAGI. The CDR3 is 15 amino acids. CDR3 protein: CASSYDRTATYEQYF. In nucleotides, the CDR3 is TGTGCCAGCAGTTACGACCGGACAGCGACCTACGAGCAGTACTTC.

The chain recombines TRBV27 with TRBJ2-1; 9 bases map to TRBD2. V shed 4 bases and J 6 bases; nucleotides not matched to a gene: 7. CDR1 and CDR2 (germline): MNHEY, SMNVEV (reference sequence). CDR3 length: 15 amino acids. CDR3 sequence reads: CASSSYTSGSNEQFF. The CDR3 coding sequence is TGTGCCAGCAGTTCCTATACTAGCGGGTCCAATGAGCAGTTCTTC.

Written as DNA, the CDR3 is TGTGCCAGCTCACCCTCCCTAGCGGGAGCTTTTTACGAGCAGTACTTC. Translated, it gives CASSPSLAGAFYEQYF. The chain couples TRBV18 to TRBJ2-7; 10 nucleotides agree with TRBD2. After removal of 3 bases from V and 4 bases from J, the junction contained 9 bases not matched to a gene. The germline V gene encodes CDR1 KGHSH and CDR2 LQKENI. This CDR3 contains 16 residues.

V usage is TRBV28 and J usage is TRBJ2-5; TRBD2 matches at 13 bases. V lost 8 bases to trimming and J lost 5 bases; unmatched junction nucleotides: 14. The CDR3 spans 17 residues. Looked up from germline, CDR1 is MDHEN and CDR2 is SYDVKM. The CDR3 here is CASRLRTSGRNLETQYF. Here the CDR3 DNA reads TGTGCCAGCCGTCTCCGGACTAGCGGGAGAAATTTGGAGACCCAGTACTTC.

Only a few counts were recorded for this clone. The CDR3 coding sequence is TGTGCCAGCTCACCAACCGGGACAGTCTACGAGCAGTACTTC. Translated, it gives CASSPTGTVYEQYF. This chain uses TRBV18 with TRBJ2-7; TRBD1 matches at 7 bases. The CDR3 loop spans 14 amino acids. Per the germline V gene, CDR1 is KGHSH and CDR2 is LQKENI. Trimming cost V 2 bases and J 3 bases; bases outside gene matches: 4.

The chain recombines TRBV27 with TRBJ2-1; 9 nucleotides align to TRBD2. CDR3 length equals 17 residues. Germline CDR1 reads MNHEY; CDR2 reads SMNVEV (reference sequence). V shed 6 bases, J shed 8 bases, and the junction held 17 bases outside the gene matches. The CDR3 sequence is CASRGRGIAGVRDEQFF. The CDR3 coding sequence is TGTGCCAGCAGGGGGAGGGGGATAGCGGGAGTTAGGGATGAGCAGTTCTTC.

V gene TRBV4-1 combines with J gene TRBJ2-7; D is unresolved. This CDR3 is 14 amino acids long. Germline-derived CDR1 and CDR2 are MGHRA and YSYEKL. Between the trimmed V and J ends, which lost 3 bases and 3 bases, there was a span of 12 bases. In DNA, the CDR3 is TGCGCCAGCAGCCAGTCCGAGGCCGACTACGAGCAGTACTTC. Amino acid sequence: CASSQSEADYEQYF.

This chain uses TRBV21-1 with TRBJ1-2; the table's D gene call, TRBD1, was not cross checked with the DNA. TRBV21-1 is a pseudogene segment. This CDR3 comprises 16 residues. The CDR3 sequence is CASTPRTEAANYGYTF. DNA of the CDR3: TGTGCCAGTACCCCAAGGACAGAGGCAGCTAACTATGGCTACACCTTC.

This sequence joins TRBV7-9 and TRBJ1-2; D is perhaps TRBD1 (5 bases). The ends were cut back, 5 bases at V and 8 bases at J, with 12 bases in the middle. The CDR3 is 12 residues long. Looked up from germline, CDR1 is SEHNR and CDR2 is FQNEAQ (reference sequence). The DNA of the CDR3 is TGTGCCAGCAGCCTAGAGGCAGGGGGCTACACCTTC. Protein sequence: CASSLEAGGYTF.

Here the CDR3 reads CSVRGLPDNEQFF. As DNA, the CDR3 is TGCAGCGTTAGGGGCCTGCCTGACAATGAGCAGTTCTTC. The rearrangement joins TRBV29-1 to TRBJ2-1; the D gene is possibly TRBD1 (5 bases). The germline V gene encodes CDR1 SQVTM and CDR2 ANQGSEA. The CDR3 runs to 13 residues. V shed 5 bases and J shed 5 bases, with 13 bases lying between them.

The rearrangement links TRBV18 to TRBJ1-2, with TRBD1 identical over 11 bases. V lost 5 bases, J lost 1 base, and 9 bases stayed unmatched. The CDR3 is made up of 17 amino acids. Germline loops: CDR1 KGHSH, CDR2 LQKENI. The CDR3 sequence: CASSAGTGGVNNYGYTF. As DNA, the CDR3 is TGTGCCAGCTCAGCCGGGACAGGGGGAGTAAATAACTATGGCTACACCTTC.

This chain joins TRBV14 and TRBJ2-3; D perhaps matches TRBD1 (6 bases). V shed 0 bases and J shed 2 bases, with 9 bases lying between them. This CDR3 is built from 15 residues. Germline-derived CDR1 and CDR2 are SGHDN and FVKESK. CDR3 loop: CASSQESGATDTQYF. CDR3 nucleotides: TGTGCCAGCAGCCAAGAGTCAGGGGCCACAGATACGCAGTATTTT.

The table lists this clone with a count of one. The chain employs TRBV24-1 and TRBJ1-4, with a possible D match to TRBD1 (5 bases). The germline V gene encodes CDR1 KGHDR and CDR2 SFDVKD. V lost 3 bases, J lost 8 bases, and 15 bases lay in between. The CDR3 sequence is 15 residues long. The CDR3 loop reads CATSDPGSAEEKLFF. CDR3 nucleotides: TGTGCCACCAGTGATCCAGGGTCGGCGGAGGAAAAACTGTTTTTT.

The V and J genes are TRBV28 and TRBJ1-2; D is possibly TRBD1 (5 bases). Deletions cut 7 bases from V and 2 bases from J, with 14 bases between. Germline V gene lookup returns CDR1 MDHEN and CDR2 SYDVKM. The CDR3 is 14 residues long. In DNA form, the CDR3 reads TGTGCCAGCACCTTGGGGCCAGCGAACTATGGCTACACCTTC. The encoded protein is CASTLGPANYGYTF.

V gene TRBV6-8 combines with J gene TRBJ2-1, with 14 bases lining up with TRBD2. The CDR3 loop spans 18 amino acids. V shed 4 bases, J shed 6 bases, and the junction held 11 bases outside the gene matches. Germline-derived CDR1 and CDR2 are MNHGY and SAAAGT. CDR3 nucleotides: TGTGCCAGCAGTTCGATCGGGACTAGCGGGAGTATGGGCAATGAGCAGTTCTTC. Its translation is CASSSIGTSGSMGNEQFF.

The rearrangement links TRBV5-5 to TRBJ2-1, with 10 positions matching TRBD2. This CDR3 region has 14 residues. V dropped 6 bases and J dropped 9; count of bases not matched to a gene: 9. Germline CDR1 and CDR2: SGHKS and YYEKEE (reference sequence). In DNA, the CDR3 is TGTGCCAGCACTCGGCTAGCGGGAGTGGGTGAGCAGTTCTTC. It codes for CASTRLAGVGEQFF.

The genes are TRBV19 and TRBJ1-1; D gene ambiguous. There are 13 residues in the CDR3. The V gene lost 3 bases and the J gene lost 0 bases, with 5 bases spanning the gap. Germline-derived CDR1 and CDR2 are LNHDA and SQIVND (reference sequence). CDR3 loop: CASSIALNTEAFF. CDR3 bases: TGTGCCAGTAGTATTGCGCTGAACACTGAAGCTTTCTTT.

The genes are TRBV6-5 and TRBJ2-1; tentative D call: TRBD2 (5 bases). The CDR3 has 14 residues. Trimming removed 7 bases at V and 2 bases at J, with 12 bases between. Looked up from germline, CDR1 is MNHEY and CDR2 is SVGAGI. This CDR3 is CASKSSATYNEQFF. CDR3 sequence (DNA): TGTGCCAGCAAGAGTAGCGCTACCTACAATGAGCAGTTCTTC.

This rearrangement joins TRBV19 to TRBJ2-6, with 12 positions matching TRBD1. Germline CDR1 and CDR2: LNHDA and SQIVND (reference sequence). With 6 bases clipped from V and 2 bases from J, the junction kept 8 bases outside the gene matches. There are 18 residues in the CDR3. The CDR3 coding sequence is TGTGCCAGTAGACGCCCGGGACAGGGGGCAGCTGGGGCCAACGTCCTGACTTTC. Its translation: CASRRPGQGAAGANVLTF.